These 32 T cell receptor beta chains were all obtained from the same sample, sequenced in a study of CD8+ T cells in alopecia areata. Following extraction, RNA underwent reverse transcription to cDNA, which served as the sequencing template. Repertoires were generated with immunoSEQ multiplex PCR, while TCRdb's copy carries only in-frame clones and drops some. The sample records over 150,000 clones, about 63% being singletons. Sequencing was performed on CD4+ T cells sorted from blood, taken at week 0. The source of these receptors is a human donor with alopecia areata.

Concerning this clone itself: This sample includes further DNA sequences coding for the same CDR3. This sequence joins TRBV5-1 and TRBJ1-1; 7 nucleotides line up with TRBD1. V dropped 1 base and J dropped 1; count of bases not matched to a gene: 1. The germline CDR1 and CDR2 sequences are SGHRS and YFSETQ. The CDR3 loop spans 14 amino acids. In DNA, the CDR3 is TGCGCCAGCAGCTTGCGACAGGGGAACACTGAAGCTTTCTTT. Translating it yields CASSLRQGNTEAFF.

DNA for the CDR3: TGTGCCAGCAGCTTGTCCCTTCCGGGGCCTCAAGAGACCCAGTACTTC. Translating it yields CASSLSLPGPQETQYF. The V call is TRBV5-6, the J call TRBJ2-5, with D tentatively TRBD1 or TRBD2 (5 bases each). V lost 1 base to trimming and J lost 2 bases, with 15 bases between them. Germline V gene data show CDR1 as SGHDT and CDR2 as YYEEEE. There are 16 residues in the CDR3.

Only a few counts were recorded for this clone. The rearrangement joins TRBV5-4 to TRBJ2-5, with 7 bases matching TRBD2. CDR1 and CDR2 from the germline V gene are SGHNT and YYREEE (reference sequence). CDR3 length: 14 residues. With 1 base clipped from V and 4 bases from J, the junction kept 4 bases outside the gene matches. The CDR3 loop is CASSLRQRGETQYF. The CDR3 coding sequence is TGTGCCAGCAGCTTGCGACAGCGGGGAGAGACCCAGTACTTC.

The V call is TRBV6-5, the J call TRBJ2-1, with D hard to call. Germline V gives CDR1 MNHEY, CDR2 SVGAGI. This CDR3 is built from 13 residues. The V gene lost 7 bases and the J gene lost 7 bases, with 14 bases spanning the gap. Written as DNA, the CDR3 is TGTGCCAGCAAGGGTCGGGCAGTTAATGAGCAGTTCTTC. Translating it yields CASKGRAVNEQFF.

V gene TRBV2 combines with J gene TRBJ1-2; 8 bases are a match to TRBD1. The germline V gene has CDR1 SNHLY and CDR2 FYNNEI. CDR3 size: 15 residues. V shed 2 bases and J 4 bases; nucleotides not matched to a gene: 6. CDR3 nucleotide sequence: TGTGCCAGCAGTGAAAGACAGGGGATCTCCTATGGCTACACCTTC. Translated: CASSERQGISYGYTF.

This clone has more than one count but fewer than ten. The rearrangement links TRBV29-1 to TRBJ1-1; D gene unclear. Trimming cost V 4 bases and J 0 bases, with 12 bases left between them. The V gene's germline CDR1 is SQVTM and CDR2 ANQGSEA. The CDR3 is 14 residues long. This CDR3 reads CSVARRDVNTEAFF. CDR3 nucleotides: TGCAGCGTTGCCCGACGGGATGTGAACACTGAAGCTTTCTTT. Full variable domain (missing parts from reference TRBV29-1 and TRBJ1-1): SAVISQKPSRDICQRGTSLTIQCQVDSQVTMMFWYRQQPGQSLTLIATANQGSEATYESGFVIDKFPISRPNLTFSTLTVSNMSPEDSSIYLCSVARRDVNTEAFFGQGTRLTVV.

The chain links TRBV2 to TRBJ2-7; 7 nucleotides match TRBD1. Germline V gene lookup returns CDR1 SNHLY and CDR2 FYNNEI. There are 13 residues in the CDR3. Trimming took 4 bases from V and 3 from J; bases not matched to a gene: 3. Written as DNA, the CDR3 is TGTGCCAGCAGTGTAGGGGGCCGCTACGAGCAGTACTTC. As protein: CASSVGGRYEQYF.

This clone has more than one count but fewer than ten. The rearrangement joins TRBV29-1 to TRBJ2-5; D perhaps matches TRBD2 (5 bases). Germline V gene data show CDR1 as SQVTM and CDR2 as ANQGSEA. The CDR3 spans 12 residues. V was pared by 6 bases and J by 5 bases, with 13 bases between. The CDR3 nucleotides are TGCAGCGTCAACCTGGGCGGGGAGACCCAGTACTTC. Protein sequence: CSVNLGGETQYF.

CDR3 amino acids: CASTKGRTNTDTQYF. For the CDR3, the DNA is TGTGCCAGCACCAAAGGGAGGACCAACACAGATACGCAGTATTTT. The chain is built from TRBV4-2 and TRBJ2-3, with TRBD2 as a possible D gene (6 bases). Looked up from germline, CDR1 is LGHNA and CDR2 is YNFKEQ. The CDR3 has 15 residues. V was trimmed by 7 bases and J by 2 bases, leaving 16 bases between them.

This clone has just a few counts. This sequence joins TRBV18 and TRBJ2-5, with TRBD1 matching over 8 bases. Per the germline V gene, CDR1 is KGHSH and CDR2 is LQKENI. J was trimmed by 4 bases and V by 4 bases; bases with no gene match: 14. The CDR3 length is 17 residues. CDR3 loop: CASSLNARTGIGETQYF. CDR3 in DNA: TGTGCCAGCTCACTTAACGCCCGGACAGGGATCGGAGAGACCCAGTACTTC.

The chain recombines TRBV6-5 with TRBJ1-3; D is undetermined. V was pared by 0 bases and J by 4 bases, with 7 bases between. The CDR3 length is 14 residues. Per the germline V gene, CDR1 is MNHEY and CDR2 is SVGAGI. The CDR3 DNA reads as TGTGCCAGCAGTTACTCCAATCAGGGAAACACCATATATTTT. Translated: CASSYSNQGNTIYF.

This chain joins TRBV11-2 and TRBJ2-5; 9 bases match TRBD2. V shed 5 bases and J 4 bases; nucleotides not matched to a gene: 14. The germline gives CDR1 SGHAT, CDR2 FQNNGV. The CDR3 is 17 amino acids. This CDR3 is CASSLSRTSAMGETQYF. CDR3 coding DNA: TGTGCCAGCAGCCTCAGTCGGACTAGCGCTATGGGAGAGACCCAGTACTTC.

The genes are TRBV10-2 and TRBJ1-2, with 11 nucleotides matching TRBD1. The V gene end was trimmed by 6 bases and the J gene end by 7 bases; junction bases not matched to a gene: 10. The germline CDR1 and CDR2 sequences are WSHSY and SAAADI. CDR3 length: 15 amino acids. CDR3: CASSDITGTGGGYTF. As DNA, the CDR3 is TGCGCCAGCAGCGATATTACCGGGACAGGGGGTGGCTACACCTTC.

This rearrangement joins TRBV7-2 to TRBJ2-7; unclear D gene. The CDR3 totals 12 residues. The V gene's germline CDR1 is SGHTA and CDR2 FQGNSA. V lost 1 base, J lost 3 bases, and 4 bases lay in between. CDR3 DNA sequence: TGTGCCAGCAGCTTAGACTACTACGAGCAGTACTTC. Its protein product is CASSLDYYEQYF.

This clone was observed a handful of times. J is TRBJ2-5 and V is TRBV29-1, with a tentative D call TRBD2 (7 bases). Trimming removed 7 bases at V and 2 bases at J, with 17 bases between. Germline V gene sequence: CDR1 SQVTM, CDR2 ANQGSEA. The CDR3 is 14 amino acids. DNA of the CDR3: TGCAGCGGAACCTCTAGGGGGGGGCAAGAGACCCAGTACTTC. Its protein product is CSGTSRGGQETQYF.

The V and J genes are TRBV5-1 and TRBJ2-3; 9 nucleotides align to TRBD1. V lost 3 bases and J lost 5; bases outside the gene matches: 7. This CDR3 has 15 amino acids. Germline V gene lookup returns CDR1 SGHRS and CDR2 YFSETQ. CDR3 sequence (DNA): TGCGCCAGCAGCTCCGGGACAGGGTATCAAGATACGCAGTATTTT. Amino acids: CASSSGTGYQDTQYF. The variable domain in full, completed from reference TRBV5-1 and TRBJ2-3, reads KAGVTQTPRYLIKTRGQQVTLSCSPISGHRSVSWYQQTPGQGLQFLFEYFSETQRNKGNFPGRFSGRQFSNSRSEMNVSTLELGDSALYLCASSSGTGYQDTQYFGPGTRLTVL.

The chain combines TRBV5-1 with TRBJ2-5; 9 bases line up with TRBD1. J gave up 3 bases and V 4 bases, and 4 bases lay outside the gene matches. CDR1 and CDR2 (germline): SGHRS, YFSETQ. This CDR3 region has 14 residues. CDR3 sequence (DNA): TGCGCCAGCAGCCCCGGACAGGGGAAAGAGACCCAGTACTTC. It is translated as CASSPGQGKETQYF.

This sequence joins TRBV6-5 and TRBJ1-5; D gene unclear. CDR1 is MNHEY, CDR2 SVGAGI, per germline. The CDR3 runs to 15 residues. The V gene lost 6 bases and the J gene lost 2 bases, with 14 bases spanning the gap. For the CDR3, the DNA is TGTGCCAGCAGACCCAATAGTTTGGGCAATCAGCCCCAGCATTTT. Its translation: CASRPNSLGNQPQHF.

Of note for this clone: Within the sample, other DNA sequences also encode this same CDR3. The rearrangement links TRBV29-1 to TRBJ2-7; 8 bases align to TRBD1. The CDR3 is 13 residues long. J was trimmed by 4 bases and V by 4 bases; bases with no gene match: 6. Germline CDR1 is SQVTM and CDR2 is ANQGSEA. CDR3 nucleotide sequence: TGCAGCGTTGTTGGACAGGGTCGTTACGAGCAGTACTTC. This translates into CSVVGQGRYEQYF.

As regards this clone: The sample has other DNA sequences that encode this CDR3 too. The CDR3 protein is CASRRSPNTGELFF. The CDR3 region has the DNA TGCGCCAGCAGACGTTCTCCGAACACCGGGGAGCTGTTTTTT. This sequence joins TRBV5-1 and TRBJ2-2; D is undetermined. Germline CDR1 SGHRS, CDR2 YFSETQ. The CDR3 is made up of 14 amino acids. V gave up 5 bases and J gave up 0 bases, with 8 bases separating them.

This clone was counted a few times. The CDR3 sequence is CASSLGGTGDKDTQYF. CDR3 sequence (DNA): TGCGCCAGCAGCCTGGGGGGGACAGGGGATAAGGATACGCAGTATTTT. The chain has TRBV4-1 and TRBJ2-3; 10 bases align to TRBD1. Looked up from germline, CDR1 is MGHRA and CDR2 is YSYEKL. CDR3 length equals 16 residues. With 4 bases clipped from V and 6 bases from J, the junction kept 10 bases outside the gene matches.

This chain joins TRBV7-6 and TRBJ2-3; TRBD2 agrees at 11 bases. Germline assignment: CDR1 SGHVS and CDR2 FNYEAQ. The CDR3 is 16 residues long. V was clipped by 1 base and J by 6 bases; unmatched bases: 6. CDR3: CASSLGPLAGGDTQYF. CDR3 nucleotide sequence: TGTGCCAGCAGCTTAGGTCCCCTAGCGGGGGGTGATACGCAGTATTTT.

The V call is TRBV7-6, the J call TRBJ2-5, with D hard to call. The germline V gene has CDR1 SGHVS and CDR2 FNYEAQ. V was cut by 2 bases and J by 4 bases, with 14 bases left in between. This CDR3 region has 15 residues. CDR3 DNA sequence: TGTGCCAGCAGCTTATGGGCCCGACTCATAGAGACCCAGTACTTC. Its translation: CASSLWARLIETQYF.

This clone was counted between two and nine times. This same CDR3 is encoded by further DNA sequences in the sample. The gene calls are TRBV29-1 and TRBJ2-3, with D unclear. V was trimmed by 6 bases and J by 2 bases, leaving 3 bases between them. Per the germline V gene, CDR1 is SQVTM and CDR2 is ANQGSEA. This CDR3 contains 10 residues. CDR3 coding DNA: TGCAGCGTGCTCACAGATACGCAGTATTTT. Protein: CSVLTDTQYF.

The chain is built from TRBV27 and TRBJ1-2; D unclear. The V gene's germline CDR1 is MNHEY and CDR2 SMNVEV (reference sequence). Trimming took 2 bases from V and 8 from J, leaving 9 bases between them. The CDR3 sequence is 12 residues long. CDR3 nucleotide sequence: TGTGCCAGCAGTTTAGGTTTTGGGGGCTACACCTTC. Translated: CASSLGFGGYTF.

This chain uses TRBV9 with TRBJ2-1, with 7 bases lining up with TRBD2. The CDR3 is 15 residues long. Per germline, CDR1 SGDLS and CDR2 YYNGEE. After removal of 4 bases from V and 0 bases from J, the junction contained 4 bases not matched to a gene. The CDR3: CASSSRDYSYNEQFF. DNA for the CDR3: TGTGCCAGCAGCTCCCGGGACTACTCCTACAATGAGCAGTTCTTC.

This chain joins TRBV6-5 and TRBJ2-7; D tentatively reads TRBD1 or TRBD2 (5 bases each). From germline, CDR1 is MNHEY and CDR2 SVGAGI. This CDR3 spans 11 amino acids. The CDR3 nucleotides are TGTGTTATAGGGACGGACTACGAGCAGTACTTC. This sequence encodes CVIGTDYEQYF.

The rearrangement uses TRBV4-1 and TRBJ2-7; D not resolved. The CDR3 consists of 17 residues. Trimming removed 0 bases from V and 3 bases from J, with 18 bases in between. Germline CDR1 reads MGHRA; CDR2 reads YSYEKL. CDR3 coding DNA: TGCGCCAGCAGCCAAGATTGGCAGGCAGCACAGAACTACGAGCAGTACTTC. Its protein is CASSQDWQAAQNYEQYF.

The CDR3 DNA sequence: TGTGCCAGCAGCCCAAGACCGTCGTGGGGACAGGGAGATTGGGATGGCTACACCTTC. Protein: CASSPRPSWGQGDWDGYTF. This chain uses TRBV7-9 with TRBJ1-2; 9 bases are shared with TRBD1. The ends lost 5 bases at V and 6 bases at J; junction bases unmatched: 22. Germline-derived CDR1 and CDR2 are SEHNR and FQNEAQ (reference sequence). The CDR3 covers 19 residues.

J is TRBJ2-5 and V is TRBV29-1; a weak D match, TRBD2 (5 bases). The CDR3 sequence is 12 residues long. The ends were cut back, 5 bases at V and 4 bases at J, with 11 bases in the middle. Germline CDR1 is SQVTM and CDR2 is ANQGSEA. CDR3 sequence (DNA): TGCAGCGTTTGGGAGCAGATAGAGACCCAGTACTTC. Its translation: CSVWEQIETQYF.

The chain has TRBV30 and TRBJ1-5; possible D gene TRBD1, 5 bases. The CDR3 is made up of 14 amino acids. The V gene lost 2 bases and the J gene lost 5 bases, with 13 bases spanning the gap. Germline CDR1 reads GTSNPN; CDR2 reads SVGIG (reference sequence). Here the CDR3 reads CAWSPREGHQPQHF. The CDR3 coding sequence is TGTGCCTGGAGTCCCCGGGAGGGGCATCAGCCCCAGCATTTT.

A few counts support this clone. CDR3 nucleotide sequence: TGTGCCAGCAGCATGGGACTAGGTCTACATGAGCAGTTCTTC. It specifies CASSMGLGLHEQFF. The chain carries TRBV6-1 and TRBJ2-1; 8 bases map to TRBD2. After removal of 6 bases from V and 8 bases from J, the junction contained 9 bases not matched to a gene. CDR1 is MNHNS, CDR2 SASEGT, per germline. The CDR3 is 14 residues long.